The 29 T cell receptor beta chains in this list originate from one sample, sequenced in a study of shared clonotypes between healthy human individuals. Profiling relied on immunoSEQ multiplex PCR, and the TCRdb table lists in-frame clones only, not all of them. The data contain 1 million to 1.3 million clones, about 80% of them singletons. Sequencing was done on a sample of memory CD4+ T cells from PBMCs. Indicated subset: CD45RA-negative fraction. The source is a man younger than 30 in good health. Some clones in this sample may be carry-over from other donors' samples.

The chain has TRBV11-2 and TRBJ2-7; D gene unclear. This CDR3 region has 15 residues. CDR1 and CDR2 from the germline V gene are SGHAT and FQNNGV. V dropped 2 bases and J dropped 7 bases, with 18 bases sitting between them. DNA of the CDR3: TGTGCCAGCAGCTTAACCCGAGACTGGCTGGGGGAGCAGTACTTC. It specifies CASSLTRDWLGEQYF.

This chain uses TRBV29-1 with TRBJ2-7; the D gene is possibly TRBD2 (7 bases). CDR1 SQVTM and CDR2 ANQGSEA come from the germline V gene. The CDR3 runs to 14 residues. V lost 7 bases, J lost 2 bases, and 18 bases lay in between. The CDR3 nucleotides read TGCAGCGGTGGCCCAGGGGCGGGGGCCTACGAGCAGTACTTC. Its protein product is CSGGPGAGAYEQYF.

The rearrangement links TRBV6-4 to TRBJ2-3; 7 bases line up with TRBD1. The junction had 6 bases not matched to a gene; V was cut back by 3 bases and J by 0 bases. The CDR3 length is 16 residues. CDR1 is MRHNA and CDR2 is SNTAGT in the germline V gene. CDR3 DNA sequence: TGTGCCAGCAGTGAAAACAGGGGTATTAGCACAGATACGCAGTATTTT. Protein product: CASSENRGISTDTQYF.

As for this clone: Other DNA sequences from this sample encode an identical CDR3 as well. The chain combines TRBV28 with TRBJ1-5, with D unclear. There are 12 residues in the CDR3. Germline CDR1 and CDR2: MDHEN and SYDVKM. The V gene lost 5 bases and the J gene lost 5 bases, with 7 bases spanning the gap. The CDR3 nucleotides are TGTGCCAGCAGTCCGTACTATCAGCCCCAGCATTTT. As protein: CASSPYYQPQHF. Based on the CDR3 plus reference TRBV28 and TRBJ1-5, the full variable domain is DVKVTQSSRYLVKRTGEKVFLECVQDMDHENMFWYRQDPGLGLRLIYFSYDVKMKEKGDIPEGYSVSREKKERFSLILESASTNQTSMYLCASSPYYQPQHFGDGTRLSIL.

The V call is TRBV6-1, the J call TRBJ1-5; 10 bases are a match to TRBD1. Looked up from germline, CDR1 is MNHNS and CDR2 is SASEGT. CDR3 length equals 16 residues. V lost 2 bases, J lost 6 bases, and 7 bases stayed unmatched. The CDR3 reads CASSEFGQGGGQPQHF. The CDR3 DNA reads TGTGCCAGCAGTGAATTCGGACAGGGGGGTGGTCAGCCCCAGCATTTT.

The chain couples TRBV5-1 to TRBJ2-5, with D hard to call. The assigned J gene may be wrong: the sequence end matches TRBJ2-7 better. Germline values: CDR1 SGHRS, CDR2 YFSETQ. The CDR3 contains 14 residues. The CDR3 loop is CASSLSVGTYEQYF. The CDR3, as DNA: TGCGCCAGCAGCTTGTCAGTAGGGACCTACGAGCAGTACTTC.

DNA of the CDR3: TGTGCCAGCAGCCCGAGGACAGGGATGAACACTGAAGCTTTCTTT. The encoded protein is CASSPRTGMNTEAFF. This chain connects TRBV7-8 to TRBJ1-1, with 8 bases matching TRBD1. Losses at the gene ends were 5 bases for V and 0 bases for J; bases not matched to a gene: 5. The CDR3 runs 15 residues. Per germline, CDR1 SGHVS and CDR2 FQNEAQ.

The chain uses TRBV28 and TRBJ2-1, with D perhaps matching TRBD2 (5 bases). Per germline, CDR1 MDHEN and CDR2 SYDVKM. The CDR3 extends over 14 amino acids. Between the trimmed V and J ends, which lost 4 bases and 0 bases, there was a span of 7 bases. The CDR3 spells CASSWTDSYNEQFF. The CDR3 DNA sequence: TGTGCCAGCAGTTGGACTGACTCCTACAATGAGCAGTTCTTC.

This sequence joins TRBV6-1 and TRBJ2-5, with 9 bases that match TRBD1. This CDR3 is built from 15 residues. V lost 7 bases to trimming and J lost 5 bases; unmatched junction nucleotides: 11. In germline, CDR1 is MNHNS, CDR2 SASEGT. Written as DNA, the CDR3 is TGTGCCAGCACCGCCGCCGGGACAGGGAGGGAGACCCAGTACTTC. It encodes CASTAAGTGRETQYF.

The chain couples TRBV9 to TRBJ1-2; 10 nucleotides agree with TRBD1. After removal of 5 bases from V and 13 bases from J, the junction contained 11 bases not matched to a gene. CDR3 length: 13 amino acids. Germline CDR1 and CDR2: SGDLS and YYNGEE. Here the CDR3 DNA reads TGTGCCAGCAGTAGAACAGGGACAGGGGTCGGCACCTTC. Protein product: CASSRTGTGVGTF.

The chain is built from TRBV18 and TRBJ2-2; D remains ambiguous. This CDR3 region has 13 residues. Looked up from germline, CDR1 is KGHSH and CDR2 is LQKENI. Trimming shortened V by 8 bases and J by 4 bases, and 11 bases separated the two germline ends. This CDR3 is CASQETGTGELFF. The CDR3 nucleotides are TGTGCCAGCCAAGAGACCGGCACCGGGGAGCTGTTTTTT.

The J gene is TRBJ1-3, the V gene TRBV6-1; no reliable D call. V was clipped by 0 bases and J by 0 bases, with 3 bases between them. The CDR3 is made up of 14 amino acids. Germline assignment: CDR1 MNHNS and CDR2 SASEGT. DNA for the CDR3: TGTGCCAGCAGTGAAGCCGGCTCTGGAAACACCATATATTTT. As protein: CASSEAGSGNTIYF.

This clone has a count of ten or more. The chain uses TRBV2 and TRBJ1-2; the D gene is possibly TRBD1 (5 bases). Germline CDR1 reads SNHLY; CDR2 reads FYNNEI. The CDR3 contains 10 residues. The V and J ends lost 9 bases and 6 bases respectively, with 8 bases between them. CDR3 protein: CARNRNGYTF. The CDR3 DNA follows: TGTGCCAGGAACAGGAATGGCTACACCTTC.

The V and J genes are TRBV5-1 and TRBJ1-2; D perhaps matches TRBD1 (6 bases). Germline V gene data show CDR1 as SGHRS and CDR2 as YFSETQ. The CDR3 has 13 residues. With 4 bases removed from V and 8 bases from J, the gap between germline ends came to 15 bases. The chain's CDR3 is CASSINRAGGYTF. The DNA for the CDR3 is TGCGCCAGCAGCATAAACAGGGCTGGCGGCTACACCTTC. Complete variable domain (other parts from reference TRBV5-1 and TRBJ1-2): KAGVTQTPRYLIKTRGQQVTLSCSPISGHRSVSWYQQTPGQGLQFLFEYFSETQRNKGNFPGRFSGRQFSNSRSEMNVSTLELGDSALYLCASSINRAGGYTFGSGTRLTVV.

The rearrangement joins TRBV7-6 to TRBJ2-7; D is unclear. Germline values: CDR1 SGHVS, CDR2 FNYEAQ. The CDR3 is 13 residues long. V was trimmed by 5 bases and J by 3 bases, leaving 11 bases between them. CDR3 coding DNA: TGTGCCAGCAGCGCGGACGGCGGCTACGAGCAGTACTTC. This gives the protein CASSADGGYEQYF.

J is TRBJ2-7 and V is TRBV5-4; 7 positions agree with TRBD1. With 0 bases clipped from V and 5 bases from J, the junction kept 11 bases outside the gene matches. CDR1 is SGHNT and CDR2 is YYREEE in the germline V gene (reference sequence). The CDR3 sequence is 16 residues long. This CDR3 is CASSLASGGLGDEQYF. The CDR3 DNA reads as TGTGCCAGCAGCTTGGCATCAGGGGGTCTAGGGGACGAGCAGTACTTC. The complete variable domain, with remaining parts taken from reference TRBV5-4 and TRBJ2-7, reads ETGVTQSPTHLIKTRGQQVTLRCSSQSGHNTVSWYQQALGQGPQFIFQYYREEENGRGNFPPRFSGLQFPNYSSELNVNALELDDSALYLCASSLASGGLGDEQYFGPGTRLTVT.

This chain joins TRBV5-1 and TRBJ2-3; weak D call: TRBD1 (6 bases). Trimming removed 2 bases at V and 1 base at J, with 11 bases between. Per germline, CDR1 SGHRS and CDR2 YFSETQ. This CDR3 contains 15 residues. The CDR3 here is CASSFGTLGTDTQYF. The CDR3 DNA reads as TGCGCCAGCAGCTTCGGGACATTAGGCACAGATACGCAGTATTTT.

The V call is TRBV19, the J call TRBJ1-2, with TRBD1 as a possible D gene (5 bases). The CDR3 loop spans 13 amino acids. Trimming took off 8 bases at V and 8 bases at J, with 18 bases between the two ends. CDR1 is LNHDA, CDR2 SQIVND, per germline (reference sequence). DNA for the CDR3: TGTGCCAGTGGGGCCCGAACGCGGGGGGGCTACACCTTC. Its translation: CASGARTRGGYTF.

The chain has TRBV28 and TRBJ1-1; the D gene is possibly TRBD1 (5 bases). Germline V gives CDR1 MDHEN, CDR2 SYDVKM. The CDR3 sequence is 13 residues long. V lost 6 bases and J lost 3, with 11 bases in between. The CDR3 nucleotides read TGTGCCAGCAGAGCTGGACACTACACTGAAGCTTTCTTT. It codes for CASRAGHYTEAFF.

V usage is TRBV28 and J usage is TRBJ1-1; maybe TRBD1 (5 bases). This CDR3 region has 15 residues. The V end lost 2 bases, the J end lost 5 bases, and 15 bases lay between the germline ends. Germline assignment: CDR1 MDHEN and CDR2 SYDVKM. CDR3 residues: CASSLILGGGTEAFF. The CDR3 DNA sequence: TGTGCCAGCAGTTTAATTTTGGGTGGGGGTACTGAAGCTTTCTTT. Complete variable domain (other parts from reference TRBV28 and TRBJ1-1): DVKVTQSSRYLVKRTGEKVFLECVQDMDHENMFWYRQDPGLGLRLIYFSYDVKMKEKGDIPEGYSVSREKKERFSLILESASTNQTSMYLCASSLILGGGTEAFFGQGTRLTVV.

This clone was seen more than once but under ten times. The genes are TRBV5-1 and TRBJ2-3; perhaps D is TRBD1 or TRBD2 (5 bases each). The CDR3 covers 16 residues. The germline CDR1 and CDR2 sequences are SGHRS and YFSETQ. The V gene lost 5 bases and the J gene lost 0 bases, with 16 bases spanning the gap. In DNA, the CDR3 is TGCGCCAGCAGATCTGACTGGGGGTGGAGCACAGATACGCAGTATTTT. This codes for CASRSDWGWSTDTQYF.

The chain is built from TRBV5-4 and TRBJ2-3; D is uncertain. Germline loops: CDR1 SGHNT, CDR2 YYREEE (reference sequence). CDR3 length: 13 residues. Trimming stripped 4 bases from V and 6 bases from J, with 12 bases between. CDR3 sequence reads: CASSLSGYDTQYF. The CDR3 bases are TGTGCCAGCAGCCTCTCCGGGTATGATACGCAGTATTTT.

The chain employs TRBV7-9 and TRBJ2-2; 7 bases are a match to TRBD1. V trimming: 6 bases; J trimming: 1 base; junction bases outside the gene matches: 5. The V gene's germline CDR1 is SEHNR and CDR2 FQNEAQ (reference sequence). The CDR3 runs 15 residues. CDR3 amino acids: CASSNRQGNTGELFF. As DNA, the CDR3 is TGTGCCAGCAGTAATAGACAGGGGAACACCGGGGAGCTGTTTTTT.

This sequence joins TRBV7-9 and TRBJ2-2; D could derive from TRBD1 or TRBD2 (6 bases each). The CDR3 loop spans 14 amino acids. Between the trimmed V and J ends, which lost 8 bases and 5 bases, there was a span of 15 bases. Germline lookup yields CDR1 SEHNR and CDR2 FQNEAQ (reference sequence). CDR3 in amino acids: CASGNRAGTGELFF. CDR3 nucleotide sequence: TGTGCCAGCGGCAACAGGGCGGGGACCGGGGAGCTGTTTTTT.

CDR3 loop: CASSIVRTGNQPQHF. The CDR3 bases are TGTGCCAGTAGTATAGTCAGGACGGGCAATCAGCCCCAGCATTTT. The chain carries TRBV19 and TRBJ1-5; D is undetermined. Germline values: CDR1 LNHDA, CDR2 SQIVND (reference sequence). Trimming removed 1 base at V and 2 bases at J, with 9 bases between. This CDR3 region has 15 residues. Full variable domain (missing parts from reference TRBV19 and TRBJ1-5): DGGITQSPKYLFRKEGQNVTLSCEQNLNHDAMYWYRQDPGQGLRLIYYSQIVNDFQKGDIAEGYSVSREKKESFPLTVTSAQKNPTAFYLCASSIVRTGNQPQHFGDGTRLSIL.

The CDR3: CSVEDPDRVDGYTF. CDR3 in DNA: TGCAGCGTTGAAGATCCGGACAGGGTCGATGGCTACACCTTC. The chain couples TRBV29-1 to TRBJ1-2, with 8 bases that match TRBD1. This CDR3 comprises 14 residues. Germline V gives CDR1 SQVTM, CDR2 ANQGSEA. V was pared by 0 bases and J by 6 bases, with 6 bases of the junction left unmatched.

The gene calls are TRBV28 and TRBJ2-5; 8 positions match TRBD1. Germline-derived CDR1 and CDR2 are MDHEN and SYDVKM. V lost 4 bases and J lost 0; bases outside the gene matches: 4. CDR3 length equals 15 residues. The CDR3: CASSWGQAYQETQYF. CDR3 sequence (DNA): TGTGCCAGCAGTTGGGGACAGGCCTACCAAGAGACCCAGTACTTC.

This clone has only one observation. The chain combines TRBV10-3 with TRBJ2-1; D might be TRBD1 (6 bases). Trimming cost V 10 bases and J 5 bases, with 24 bases left between them. Looked up from germline, CDR1 is ENHRY and CDR2 is SYGVKD. The CDR3 loop spans 16 amino acids. CDR3 DNA sequence: TGTGCCACTACTAAACTTGGACAGCAGACCGACAATGAGCAGTTCTTC. Its protein is CATTKLGQQTDNEQFF.

This clone appeared once. The V and J genes are TRBV4-3 and TRBJ1-1, with 7 nucleotides matching TRBD1. Germline values: CDR1 LGHNA, CDR2 YSLEER. V was pared by 2 bases and J by 1 base, with 16 bases of the junction left unmatched. This CDR3 comprises 19 residues. The CDR3 loop reads CASSQTIPSRQGPNTEAFF. CDR3 coding DNA: TGCGCCAGCAGCCAAACAATCCCCTCTAGACAGGGTCCGAACACTGAAGCTTTCTTT.